Each of the 16 T cell receptor beta chains below was sequenced from the same sample in a study of CD8 T cells in Susac syndrome. RNA totalling about 0.5 to 1 ug underwent reverse transcription with random hexamers. TCRdb recomputed calls from the immunoSEQ multiplex PCR reads with MiXCR, one row per CDR3 protein. This sample has approximately 150,000 distinct CDR3 sequences; 85% to 95% occur once, and the top ten carry about 0.11%. The source material was CD4+ T cells from PBMCs. These TCRs come from a human donor with multiple sclerosis.

The V gene is TRBV6-6, the J gene TRBJ2-1; the D call may be TRBD1 or TRBD2 (5 bases each). The CDR3 consists of 15 residues. The germline V gene encodes CDR1 MNHNY and CDR2 SVGAGI (reference sequence). Trimming removed 5 bases from V and 6 bases from J, with 17 bases in between. CDR3 DNA sequence: TGTGCCAGCAGTCGGGGACGGAATCCCGGCAATGAGCAGTTCTTC. Translated, it gives CASSRGRNPGNEQFF.

The chain is built from TRBV20-1 and TRBJ2-6; D uncertain. The CDR3 loop spans 13 amino acids. Germline CDR1 reads DFQATT; CDR2 reads SNEGSKA (reference sequence). Trimming pared 0 bases from V and 4 bases from J, leaving 4 bases between. The CDR3 DNA follows: TGCAGTGCTAGAGATTCCGGGGCCAACGTCCTGACTTTC. Translated, it gives CSARDSGANVLTF.

The chain combines TRBV7-3 with TRBJ2-1; 7 nucleotides align to TRBD2. The CDR3 loop spans 14 amino acids. With V trimmed by 4 bases and J by 7 bases, 7 bases remained unmatched. CDR1 and CDR2 (germline): SGHTA, FQGTGA. The CDR3 spells CASSSTLLANEQFF. The DNA of the CDR3 is TGTGCCAGCAGCTCGACCCTACTAGCGAATGAGCAGTTCTTC.

The J gene is TRBJ2-3, the V gene TRBV29-1; 9 bases are shared with TRBD1. The CDR3 has 14 residues. J gave up 3 bases and V 6 bases, and 7 bases lay outside the gene matches. Per germline, CDR1 SQVTM and CDR2 ANQGSEA. The CDR3 sequence: CSVKLGTGTDTQYF. The CDR3 DNA reads TGCAGCGTAAAGCTCGGGACAGGGACAGATACGCAGTATTTT.

CDR3 loop: CSAREGIRAQRSGELFF. The CDR3 nucleotides read TGCAGTGCTAGAGAGGGTATCAGGGCGCAACGCAGCGGGGAGCTGTTTTTT. This rearrangement joins TRBV20-1 to TRBJ2-2; tentatively, D is TRBD1 (5 bases). Germline loops: CDR1 DFQATT, CDR2 SNEGSKA (reference sequence). V lost 0 bases and J lost 7, with 21 bases in between. The CDR3 totals 17 residues.

This chain uses TRBV29-1 with TRBJ2-5; D is possibly TRBD1 or TRBD2 (5 bases each). The V gene lost 4 bases and the J gene lost 7 bases, with 22 bases spanning the gap. The CDR3 is 15 residues long. Germline V gene sequence: CDR1 SQVTM, CDR2 ANQGSEA. In DNA form, the CDR3 reads TGCAGCGTTGCCCCCCGGGCGGACGGGGCGGGGACCCAGTACTTC. Translating it yields CSVAPRADGAGTQYF.

This rearrangement joins TRBV3-1 to TRBJ2-1; D remains ambiguous. The CDR3 is 15 amino acids. The germline V gene has CDR1 LGHDT and CDR2 YNNKEL (reference sequence). With 0 bases removed from V and 1 base from J, the gap between germline ends came to 7 bases. The DNA for the CDR3 is TGTGCCAGCAGCCAAGAACCGCAATCCTACAATGAGCAGTTCTTC. The encoded protein is CASSQEPQSYNEQFF.

The chain couples TRBV6-5 to TRBJ2-3, with D perhaps given as TRBD1 or TRBD2 (6 bases each). The CDR3 sequence is 17 residues long. Germline assignment: CDR1 MNHEY and CDR2 SVGAGI. The germline V and J ends were trimmed by 4 bases and 0 bases, with 17 bases remaining between them. The CDR3 region has the DNA TGTGCCAGCAGTTCTCCTCGGGGGCGGAGAAGCACAGATACGCAGTATTTT. Amino acids: CASSSPRGRRSTDTQYF.

The V gene is TRBV20-1, the J gene TRBJ2-1; TRBD2 aligns across 15 bases. Trimming removed 4 bases from V and 7 bases from J; junction bases left unmatched: 11. From germline, CDR1 is DFQATT and CDR2 SNEGSKA (reference sequence). CDR3 length: 17 amino acids. The CDR3 loop is CSAIDYFGTSGRNEQFF. For the CDR3, the DNA is TGCAGTGCTATTGATTACTTCGGGACTAGCGGGAGGAATGAGCAGTTCTTC.

The chain combines TRBV6-1 with TRBJ2-7, with D tentatively TRBD1 (6 bases). Germline V gives CDR1 MNHNS, CDR2 SASEGT. The CDR3 is 16 residues long. Trimming took 6 bases from V and 0 from J, leaving 18 bases between them. CDR3 sequence: CASRRQGQIPSYEQYF. The CDR3 bases are TGTGCCAGCAGGCGACAAGGACAGATCCCCTCCTACGAGCAGTACTTC.

The chain recombines TRBV4-2 with TRBJ1-6; 7 nucleotides align to TRBD1. Trimming took 7 bases from V and 5 from J; bases not matched to a gene: 8. The CDR3 extends over 15 amino acids. The V gene's germline CDR1 is LGHNA and CDR2 YNFKEQ. CDR3 residues: CASTDRVWDNSPLHF. The DNA of the CDR3 is TGTGCCAGCACCGACAGGGTATGGGATAATTCACCCCTCCACTTT.

The sample holds a few counts of this clonotype. The chain has TRBV12-3 or TRBV12-4 and TRBJ2-7, with a possible D match to TRBD1 (6 bases). The CDR3 totals 14 residues. V was shortened by 5 bases and J by 3 bases, with 14 bases between the two germline ends. The CDR3 is CASSLSGTSYEQYF. CDR3 nucleotides: TGTGCCAGCAGTCTGTCCGGGACAAGCTACGAGCAGTACTTC.

The chain employs TRBV9 and TRBJ2-7; no clear D gene. The CDR3 is 13 amino acids. Trimming removed 3 bases from V and 5 bases from J, with 12 bases in between. CDR1 is SGDLS and CDR2 is YYNGEE in the germline V gene. The CDR3 region is CASSEGLGHEQYF. CDR3 DNA sequence: TGTGCCAGCAGCGAGGGATTAGGGCACGAGCAGTACTTC. Filled out from reference TRBV9 and TRBJ2-7, the complete variable domain reads DSGVTQTPKHLITATGQRVTLRCSPRSGDLSVYWYQQSLDQGLQFLIQYYNGEERAKGNILERFSAQQFPDLHSELNLSSLELGDSALYFCASSEGLGHEQYFGPGTRLTVT.

J is TRBJ2-3 and V is TRBV29-1; D gene uncertain. V was pared by 1 base and J by 6 bases, with 5 bases between. There are 11 residues in the CDR3. In germline, CDR1 is SQVTM, CDR2 ANQGSEA. The chain's CDR3 is CSVEGYDTQYF. The CDR3 nucleotides read TGCAGCGTTGAAGGTTACGATACGCAGTATTTT.

The chain couples TRBV29-1 to TRBJ1-2, with TRBD1 matching 10 bases. The V and J ends lost 1 base and 4 bases, in that order; junction bases with no gene match: 6. Germline CDR1 is SQVTM and CDR2 is ANQGSEA. This CDR3 is built from 15 residues. CDR3 nucleotide sequence: TGCAGCGTTGAAGTTTGGACAGGGGGACGCTATGGCTACACCTTC. It specifies CSVEVWTGGRYGYTF.

This chain joins TRBV29-1 and TRBJ1-1, with D possibly matching TRBD1 (6 bases). Trimming took 7 bases from V and 0 from J, leaving 15 bases between them. The CDR3 is made up of 14 amino acids. Germline lookup yields CDR1 SQVTM and CDR2 ANQGSEA. The DNA for the CDR3 is TGCAGCGCTGGGCCGACAGGTTTGAACACTGAAGCTTTCTTT. It yields the protein CSAGPTGLNTEAFF. The variable domain in full, completed from reference TRBV29-1 and TRBJ1-1, reads SAVISQKPSRDICQRGTSLTIQCQVDSQVTMMFWYRQQPGQSLTLIATANQGSEATYESGFVIDKFPISRPNLTFSTLTVSNMSPEDSSIYLCSAGPTGLNTEAFFGQGTRLTVV.